These 7 T cell receptor beta chains came from one sample sequenced in a study of T cells of healthy individuals. TCRdb re-called the 5' RACE reads with MiXCR, one entry per CDR3 protein. The sample carries 40,000 to 60,000 distinct CDR3 sequences, around 15% recorded once. The receptors originated from a human donor in good health.

Ten or more counts support this clonotype. This chain connects TRBV5-1 to TRBJ2-2, with D perhaps matching TRBD2 (5 bases). The length of the CDR3 is 15 residues. V lost 4 bases, J lost 0 bases, and 10 bases lay in between. CDR1 SGHRS and CDR2 YFSETQ come from the germline V gene. The CDR3 here is CASSPSGANTGELFF. The DNA of the CDR3 is TGCGCCAGCAGCCCAAGCGGAGCGAACACCGGGGAGCTGTTTTTT.

This clonotype was detected a few times. One end of the junction varies from germline; a read error may be responsible. This chain's CDR3 is CASSGTGDYGYNF. The CDR3 coding sequence is TGTGCCAGTAGTGGGACAGGGGACTATGGCTACAACTTC. The chain employs TRBV19 and TRBJ1-2; 10 nucleotides line up with TRBD1. In germline, CDR1 is LNHDA, CDR2 SQIVND (reference sequence). The CDR3 contains 13 residues.

This clonotype was observed at least ten times. V and J are TRBV20-1 and TRBJ1-1; 9 nucleotides agree with TRBD1. There are 13 residues in the CDR3. Germline values: CDR1 DFQATT, CDR2 SNEGSKA (reference sequence). The J segment lost 10 bases and the V segment lost 1 base, leaving 7 bases of the junction unmatched. The CDR3 DNA reads TGCAGTGCTAGAGGGTGGGACAGGGCTGCAGCTTTCTTT. It encodes CSARGWDRAAAFF.

The chain joins TRBV20-1 to TRBJ2-1; 9 bases map to TRBD2. Looked up from germline, CDR1 is DFQATT and CDR2 is SNEGSKA (reference sequence). This CDR3 has 16 amino acids. Germline trimming cut 6 bases from V and 8 bases from J; bases unmatched to any gene: 17. The CDR3 DNA sequence: TGCAGTGCCCTCTCCGGTTTAGCGGGAGTCTTGGATGAGCAGTTCTTC. It specifies CSALSGLAGVLDEQFF.

This clonotype occurred many times. The chain joins TRBV6-6 to TRBJ2-7; D remains unclear. The germline V and J ends were trimmed by 7 bases and 0 bases, with 13 bases remaining between them. CDR1 MNHNY and CDR2 SVGAGI come from the germline V gene (reference sequence). There are 14 residues in the CDR3. As DNA, the CDR3 is TGTGCCAGCACCCCGAGCAGACTCTCCTACGAGCAGTACTTC. Protein sequence: CASTPSRLSYEQYF.

This clonotype was counted at least ten times. In nucleotides, the CDR3 is TGTGCCAGCAGCCGAGGCGTTGGGTCTAGCTGGGCGAGAGCAGCTAGCACAGATACGCAGTATTTT. It encodes CASSRGVGSSWARAASTDTQYF. The chain links TRBV7-9 to TRBJ2-3; D may be TRBD2 (5 bases). The CDR3 has 22 residues. In germline, CDR1 is SEHNR, CDR2 FQNEAQ (reference sequence). V dropped 5 bases and J dropped 0 bases, with 33 bases sitting between them.

This clonotype came up many times. The chain employs TRBV20-1 and TRBJ1-2; 8 bases align to TRBD1. Germline CDR1 DFQATT, CDR2 SNEGSKA (reference sequence). J gave up 5 bases and V 5 bases, and 7 bases lay outside the gene matches. The CDR3 length is 13 residues. The CDR3 DNA follows: TGCAGTGCTGGAGGACAGGGAGGGTATGGCTACACCTTC. Amino acids: CSAGGQGGYGYTF.